Listed below are T cell receptor beta chains from one sample, sequenced in a study of blood T cell repertoires in COVID-19. The assay was immunoSEQ multiplex PCR, and TCRdb's table has in-frame clones only and misses some. The data show 150,000 to 200,000 clones, more than 70% seen once. The sample was peripheral blood. These receptors were obtained from a human donor in a cohort sampled during active COVID-19. Each CDR3 is given with its conserved first and last residue. D genes are given only for firm matches. Clone size is not always given. Where it is, it says once, few, many or a class for expanded clones.

j_call v_call clone_size d_call cdr3_nt cdr3_aa
TRBJ2-1 TRBV29-1 once NA TGCAGCGTTGCTATGAGTGAGCAGTTCTTC CSVAMSEQFF
TRBJ2-7 TRBV28 NA TRBD2 TGTGCCAGCAGTCTACCCGGACTAGCGGGAGATATCGAGCAGTACTTC CASSLPGLAGDIEQYF
TRBJ2-2 TRBV19 NA TRBD2 TGTGCCAGTAGTTCTAGCGGGGGCGGGGAGCTGTTTTTT CASSSSGGGELFF
TRBJ2-5 TRBV9 NA TRBD1 TGTGCCAGCAGCGCCCGGACAGGGGTTGAGACCCAGTACTTC CASSARTGVETQYF
TRBJ1-1 TRBV24-1 NA NA TGTGCCACCAGTGATTTCAGAACAGTCGGTTTCTTT CATSDFRTVGFF
TRBJ2-7 TRBV10-2 NA NA TGCGCCAGCAGTGAGAGTAGCGGCCGCCTTCGGTACTTC CASSESSGRLRYF
TRBJ1-5 TRBV28 NA TRBD1 TGTGCCAGCAGATTGGGACAGGGGGCGGATCAGCCCCAGCATTTT CASRLGQGADQPQHF
TRBJ1-1 TRBV3-1/TRBV3-2 few NA TGTGCCAGCAGCCTCCAGGCCCGGAACACTGAAGCTTTCTTT CASSLQARNTEAFF
TRBJ1-3 TRBV2 NA TRBD1 TGTGCCAGCAGGCCAACGAGGGACAGAGACTCTGGAAACACCATATATTTT CASRPTRDRDSGNTIYF
TRBJ2-1 TRBV27 NA NA TGTGCCAGCAGTTTATCCAGGGGCCTGAATGAGCAGTTCTTC CASSLSRGLNEQFF
TRBJ2-3 TRBV6-2/TRBV6-3 NA TRBD2 TGTGCCAGCAGTTCTCAGACTAGCAGAACAGATACGCAGTATTTT CASSSQTSRTDTQYF
TRBJ2-6 TRBV3-1/TRBV3-2 NA NA TGTGCCAGCAGCCATCATACAGGGCTGGGTGAAAGTGGGGCCAACGTCCTGACTTTC CASSHHTGLGESGANVLTF
TRBJ1-1 TRBV6-2/TRBV6-3 NA NA TGTGCCAGCAGTTACTCACTGGGGGAGGTCGCTAACACTGAAGCTTTCTTT CASSYSLGEVANTEAFF
TRBJ2-5 TRBV27 NA TRBD1 TGTGCCAGCAGTGAGACAGGGGGCGTTGGAGAAGAGACCCAGTACTTC CASSETGGVGEETQYF
TRBJ2-2 TRBV7-9 few NA TGTGCCAGCAGCTTATACCTTAGGGGCAGGGGAAACACCGGGGAGCTGTTTTTT CASSLYLRGRGNTGELFF
TRBJ2-3 TRBV6-2/TRBV6-3 NA NA TGTGCCAGCAGTTACGGCAGGGCAGATACGCAGTATTTT CASSYGRADTQYF
TRBJ1-2 TRBV18 NA NA TGTGCCAGCTCACCGTCACAGGGAGCTAACTATGGCTACACCTTC CASSPSQGANYGYTF
TRBJ1-1 TRBV6-5 NA NA TGTGCCAGCAGTTACGGGGGGGACACTGAAGCTTTCTTT CASSYGGDTEAFF
TRBJ2-7 TRBV18 NA TRBD2 TGTGCCAGCTCACCACGGACTAGCGGGCGCCCCTACGAGCAGTACTTC CASSPRTSGRPYEQYF
TRBJ1-1 TRBV7-2 NA NA TGTGCCAGCAGGAAAGACAGAGGCACTGAAGCTTTCTTT CASRKDRGTEAFF
TRBJ1-3 TRBV19 NA NA TGTGCCAGTAGTACCGTCGGGATCGGAAACACCATATATTTT CASSTVGIGNTIYF
TRBJ2-1 TRBV7-9 NA NA TGTGCCAGCAGCTTAGACGCGAATGAGCAGTTCTTC CASSLDANEQFF
TRBJ1-6 TRBV5-1 NA NA TGCGCCAGCAGCTTGGTCCCGACAGCAGAGAATTCACCCCTCCACTTT CASSLVPTAENSPLHF
TRBJ1-2 TRBV7-2 NA NA TGTGCCAGCAGCCCTGACCCAGGGAACTATGGCTACACCTTC CASSPDPGNYGYTF
TRBJ2-7 TRBV7-9 NA NA TGTGCCAGCAGCCCCCCCTTGCGGGCCTCCCCCTACGAGCAGTACTTC CASSPPLRASPYEQYF
TRBJ2-5 TRBV11-2 NA NA TGTGCCAGCAGCTTGGCCATCCAAGAGACCCAGTACTTC CASSLAIQETQYF
TRBJ1-4 TRBV30 NA TRBD1 TGTGCCTGGAGTGCGGGACAGGGGTTTTTTGAAAAACTGTTTTTT CAWSAGQGFFEKLFF
TRBJ1-3 TRBV11-2 NA NA TGTGCCAGCAGGAGACAGAGCTCTGGAAACACCATATATTTT CASRRQSSGNTIYF
TRBJ1-2 TRBV9 NA NA TGTGCCAGCAGCGTAGGATCAGGGAACTATGGCTACACCTTC CASSVGSGNYGYTF
TRBJ2-5 TRBV30 NA NA TGTGCCTGGAGTGCTATCCGCGGGACGGGAAGGGGAGAGACCCAGTACTTC CAWSAIRGTGRGETQYF
TRBJ1-2 TRBV18 NA TRBD1 TGTGCCAGCTCACGCGAACCAGAAACAGGGGGAGGCTATGGCTACACCTTC CASSREPETGGGYGYTF
TRBJ1-2 TRBV30 NA TRBD1 TGTGCCTGGAGGGGCGGGGACAGGAGTCCTAACTATGGCTACACCTTC CAWRGGDRSPNYGYTF
TRBJ2-5 TRBV9 NA NA TGTGCCAGCAGCACCCCCTCGGGGGGCGGGGAGACCCAGTACTTC CASSTPSGGGETQYF
TRBJ2-7 TRBV10-3 NA NA TGTGCCATCAGTGAGTCTAACTACGAGCAGTACTTC CAISESNYEQYF
TRBJ2-2 TRBV5-1 NA NA TGCGCCAGCAGCTTGGCGGGACAGAACACCGGGGAGCTGTTTTTT CASSLAGQNTGELFF
TRBJ2-7 TRBV28 NA TRBD1 TGTGCCAGCAGTCAGCCGGGACAGGGTAATTACGAGCAGTACTTC CASSQPGQGNYEQYF
TRBJ2-2 TRBV27 NA TRBD1 TGTGCCAGCAGTTTATACCGTTCCGGGACAGGTACCGGGGAGCTGTTTTTT CASSLYRSGTGTGELFF
TRBJ2-7 TRBV3-1/TRBV3-2 NA NA TGTGCCAGCAGCCGTGGGCAGTACGAGCAGTACTTC CASSRGQYEQYF
TRBJ2-3 TRBV7-9 NA NA TGTGCCAGCTATCTCACCCTGGGGGGGGCAGGAGATACGCAGTATTTT CASYLTLGGAGDTQYF
TRBJ2-7 TRBV28 NA TRBD1 TGTGCCAGCAGTTTAAGTAACAGGGGAAGCTACGAGCAGTACTTC CASSLSNRGSYEQYF
TRBJ2-7 TRBV6-6 NA NA TGTGCCAGCACTTCCCGCATCGGACAGATCTACGAGCAGTACTTC CASTSRIGQIYEQYF
TRBJ1-6 TRBV2 NA TRBD1 TGTGCCAGCAGCCCAACAGGGGGAGCTCCTAATTCACCCCTCCACTTT CASSPTGGAPNSPLHF
TRBJ2-7 TRBV28 NA NA TGTGCCAGCAGTTTATTCGGGGGGCGCGAGGAGCAGTACTTC CASSLFGGREEQYF
TRBJ1-2 TRBV4-3 NA TRBD1 TGCGCCAGCAGCCAAGTAGGAACCCCCGGGACAGGGGGTCATTACACCTTC CASSQVGTPGTGGHYTF
TRBJ2-3 TRBV11-2 NA NA TGTGCCAGCAGCCCCGGGGTCGTAGAGGCGCAGTATTTT CASSPGVVEAQYF
TRBJ1-1 TRBV7-2 NA TRBD1 TGTGCCAGCAGCTTAGCTGGCAGGGGGCGTACTGAAGCTTTCTTT CASSLAGRGRTEAFF
TRBJ2-2 TRBV2 NA NA TGTGCCAGCAGTGAACACGGTTATACCGGGGAGCTGTTTTTT CASSEHGYTGELFF
TRBJ1-1 TRBV2 NA TRBD1 TGTGCCAGCAGTGAACAGGACAGGGGGCCGGGGACTGAAGCTTTCTTT CASSEQDRGPGTEAFF
TRBJ2-2 TRBV18 once TRBD2 TGTGCCAGCTCACAGTACAAAGGAACTAGCGGGATTTACACCGGGGAGCTGTTTTTT CASSQYKGTSGIYTGELFF
TRBJ1-1 TRBV4-2 few NA TGTGCCAGCAGCCAAGTCCCGCGTATTGAAGCTTTCTTT CASSQVPRIEAFF
TRBJ2-5 TRBV5-1 NA TRBD2 TGCGCCAGCAGCTTGTATATCGGGGGGGCTCCCCGAGAGACCCAGTACTTC CASSLYIGGAPRETQYF
TRBJ1-4 TRBV5-5 NA NA TGTGCCAGCAGCTTGGACACTTCCCCACTAGGGAAACTGTTTTTT CASSLDTSPLGKLFF
TRBJ2-7 TRBV28 NA NA TGTGCCAGCAGTTTACCCCTTTCGGACTCTAACTTCTCCTACGAGCAGTACTTC CASSLPLSDSNFSYEQYF
TRBJ1-1 TRBV6-1 NA NA TGTGCCAGCAGTGGGACTCGCGGGTGGATGAACACTGAAGCTTTCTTT CASSGTRGWMNTEAFF